Following are 5 T cell receptor beta chains from one sample sequenced in a study of cytomegalovirus exposure and HLA in healthy donors. PCR employed 60 Vbeta and 13 Jbeta primers. Assay used: immunoSEQ multiplex PCR; TCRdb lists only in-frame clones, some missing. The top ten hold 0.075% to 0.1% of the sample, which has about 200,000 clones, under 90% seen once. Sequenced input: PBMCs. These receptors were taken from a boy aged 2 to 10 in good health and CMV-seronegative.

V and J are TRBV5-1 and TRBJ2-5; perhaps TRBD2 as D (5 bases). The V gene lost 2 bases and the J gene lost 0 bases, with 8 bases spanning the gap. The length of the CDR3 is 14 residues. The germline V gene has CDR1 SGHRS and CDR2 YFSETQ. In DNA, the CDR3 is TGCGCCAGCAGCTTCCGGGGATACCAAGAGACCCAGTACTTC. Its translation is CASSFRGYQETQYF.

The chain has TRBV4-2 and TRBJ2-5; 9 nucleotides line up with TRBD2. CDR3 length: 16 amino acids. Germline CDR1 reads LGHNA; CDR2 reads YNFKEQ. With 2 bases clipped from V and 2 bases from J, the junction kept 6 bases outside the gene matches. CDR3 DNA: TGTGCCAGCAGCCAATTGGGCCTAGCGGGGCAAGAGACCCAGTACTTC. Its translation is CASSQLGLAGQETQYF.

This clone has just a few counts. This chain joins TRBV19 and TRBJ1-2; D is possibly TRBD1 (5 bases). Looked up from germline, CDR1 is LNHDA and CDR2 is SQIVND (reference sequence). There are 17 residues in the CDR3. Trimming removed 5 bases at V and 4 bases at J, with 23 bases between. CDR3 sequence: CASSPWGDPSRSYGYTF. In nucleotides, the CDR3 is TGTGCCAGTAGTCCCTGGGGGGACCCCTCGAGGAGCTATGGCTACACCTTC.

The chain employs TRBV10-3 and TRBJ2-3; TRBD2 matches 8 bases. Germline assignment: CDR1 ENHRY and CDR2 SYGVKD. There are 16 residues in the CDR3. The V and J ends lost 5 bases and 0 bases, in that order; junction bases with no gene match: 7. The CDR3: CAISSVAGPSTDTQYF. The DNA for the CDR3 is TGTGCCATCAGTTCCGTAGCGGGGCCTAGCACAGATACGCAGTATTTT.

The genes are TRBV12-5 and TRBJ1-4, with TRBD1 as a possible D gene (5 bases). The CDR3 consists of 17 residues. The ends were cut back, 7 bases at V and 0 bases at J, with 18 bases in the middle. Germline CDR1 LGHNT, CDR2 FRNRAP. CDR3 sequence reads: CASAKGLQPTTNEKLFF. DNA of the CDR3: TGTGCTAGTGCCAAGGGGCTACAGCCGACAACTAATGAAAAACTGTTTTTT. Complete variable domain (other parts from reference TRBV12-5 and TRBJ1-4): DARVTQTPRHKVTEMGQEVTMRCQPILGHNTVFWYRQTMMQGLELLAYFRNRAPLDDSGMPKDRFSAEMPDATLATLKIQPSEPRDSAVYFCASAKGLQPTTNEKLFFGSGTQLSVL.